Listed below are T cell receptor beta chains from one sample, sequenced in a study of spatial heterogeneity in lung cancer. TCRdb redid the calling of the 5' RACE reads with MiXCR, one entry per CDR3 protein. The sample has tens of thousands of distinct CDR3 sequences, roughly 15% seen once. Sample: lung tumor tissue, taken at surgery. Receptors originate from a female donor with early-stage non-small cell lung cancer. Each CDR3 is given with its conserved first and last residue. The D gene is left open where the match is weak. Clone size is stated in some rows and not others, as once, few, many or a class when expanded.

j_gene	abundance	v_gene	d_gene	CDR3aa	CDR3nt
TRBJ2-3	many	TRBV29-1	-	CSVPRQGLTDTQYF	TGCAGCGTTCCAAGACAGGGACTAACAGATACGCAGTATTTT
TRBJ2-1	-	TRBV6-1	TRBD2	CASSRKLAGLGNEQFF	TGTGCCAGCAGTCGAAAACTAGCGGGACTGGGGAATGAGCAGTTCTTC
TRBJ2-3	many	TRBV7-2	-	CASSGGRASTDTQYF	TGTGCCAGCAGCGGGGGTAGGGCTAGCACAGATACGCAGTATTTT
TRBJ2-1	few	TRBV27	TRBD2	CASSSLAGGRHEQFF	TGTGCCAGCAGTTCTCTAGCGGGAGGCCGTCATGAGCAGTTCTTC
TRBJ2-1	many	TRBV18	-	CASSPPKTMGFF	TGTGCCAGCTCACCACCTAAGACCATGGGATTCTTC
TRBJ2-5	few	TRBV11-2	-	CASSFPQETQYF	TGTGCCAGCAGCTTCCCCCAAGAGACCCAGTACTTC
TRBJ2-5	-	TRBV16	-	CASSQGRETQYF	TGTGCCAGCAGCCAGGGGCGAGAGACCCAGTACTTC
TRBJ2-2	many	TRBV6-5	TRBD2	CASSKFQPGLANAGELFF	TGTGCCAGCAGCAAGTTCCAGCCGGGACTAGCGAACGCCGGGGAGCTGTTTTTT
TRBJ1-2	many	TRBV12-5	-	CASGLPLQGGRDGYTF	TGTGCTAGTGGTTTGCCCTTACAGGGTGGCAGGGATGGCTACACCTTC
TRBJ2-2	few	TRBV5-5	-	CASSLLNTGELFF	TGTGCCAGCAGCTTGCTGAACACCGGGGAGCTGTTTTTT
TRBJ2-7	-	TRBV6-5	-	CASSSSPGEEQYF	TGTGCCAGCAGTTCCTCGCCCGGGGAGGAGCAGTACTTC
TRBJ2-1	-	TRBV4-1	TRBD1	CASSSGQGPNNEQFF	TGCGCCAGCAGCTCGGGACAGGGCCCTAACAATGAGCAGTTCTTC
TRBJ2-7	-	TRBV20-1	-	CSAEIPSSYEQYF	TGCAGTGCTGAGATCCCGAGCTCCTACGAGCAGTACTTC
TRBJ2-1	many	TRBV19	TRBD2	CASSATSGTYDEQFF	TGTGCCAGTAGTGCAACTAGCGGGACGTACGATGAGCAGTTCTTC
TRBJ2-6	few	TRBV6-5	TRBD1	CASSYSRQGSNVLTF	TGTGCCAGCAGTTACTCCCGACAGGGGTCCAACGTCCTGACTTTC
TRBJ2-7	-	TRBV20-1	TRBD1	CSARQGALEQYF	TGCAGTGCGAGACAGGGGGCGCTTGAGCAGTACTTC
TRBJ1-3	few	TRBV4-3	-	CASSQDFQGSSGNTIYF	TGCGCCAGCAGCCAAGATTTCCAGGGCAGCTCTGGAAACACCATATATTTT
TRBJ2-1	many	TRBV4-1	-	CASSQTIPGPLFF	TGCGCCAGCAGCCAGACCATCCCGGGGCCTTTGTTCTTC
TRBJ2-7	few	TRBV28	-	CASSPRTTYEQYF	TGTGCCAGCAGCCCACGGACCACCTACGAGCAGTACTTC
TRBJ2-7	many	TRBV7-9	-	CASSLTGFSYEQYF	TGTGCCAGCAGCTTAACAGGGTTTTCCTACGAGCAGTACTTC
TRBJ2-7	many	TRBV20-1	TRBD2	CSARTLAGGVYEQYF	TGCAGTGCTAGGACTCTAGCGGGAGGCGTCTACGAGCAGTACTTC
TRBJ2-2	many	TRBV9	-	CASRPSDSSNTGELFF	TGTGCCAGCAGACCCTCGGACAGCTCGAACACCGGGGAGCTGTTTTTT
TRBJ2-7	medium-sized	TRBV7-2	-	CASSPTGPYEQYF	TGTGCCAGCAGCCCCACGGGGCCCTACGAGCAGTACTTC
TRBJ2-7	few	TRBV5-1	-	CASSLAWGQIPNEQYF	TGCGCCAGCAGCTTGGCCTGGGGCCAGATCCCTAACGAGCAGTACTTC
TRBJ2-7	few	TRBV20-1	-	CSARDRLVHEQYF	TGCAGTGCTAGAGACAGGCTGGTCCACGAGCAGTACTTC
TRBJ2-3	large	TRBV5-5	-	CASPMEGSDTDTQYF	TGTGCCAGCCCCATGGAGGGTAGCGACACAGATACGCAGTATTTT
TRBJ2-1	few	TRBV25-1	-	CASSDATRGNNEQFF	TGTGCCAGCAGTGATGCAACTAGAGGGAACAATGAGCAGTTCTTC
TRBJ2-7	-	TRBV5-1	TRBD1	CASSPMTGPRNEQYF	TGCGCCAGCAGCCCTATGACAGGGCCCCGGAACGAGCAGTACTTC
TRBJ2-1	many	TRBV20-1	-	CSAAHPLSSYNEQFF	TGCAGTGCCGCACACCCATTAAGCTCCTACAATGAGCAGTTCTTC
TRBJ2-1	few	TRBV6-5	-	CASSYQGHSYNEQFF	TGTGCCAGCAGTTACCAGGGTCACTCCTACAATGAGCAGTTCTTC
TRBJ2-2	many	TRBV28	-	CASSLGRRGYTGELFF	TGTGCCAGCAGTTTAGGGAGAAGGGGATACACCGGGGAGCTGTTTTTT
TRBJ2-7	-	TRBV29-1	-	CSLEGGTGRSYEQYF	TGCAGCCTTGAGGGGGGGACAGGTCGGTCCTACGAGCAGTACTTC
TRBJ2-1	-	TRBV5-1	TRBD2	CASSPRLAVYNEQFF	TGCGCCAGCAGTCCGAGACTAGCGGTGTACAATGAGCAGTTCTTC
TRBJ1-3	medium-sized	TRBV29-1	-	CSVAKGNTIYF	TGCAGCGTGGCGAAAGGAAACACCATATATTTT
TRBJ2-3	hyperexpanded	TRBV9	TRBD1	CASSVEGQPTDTQYF	TGTGCCAGCAGCGTAGAGGGACAGCCTACAGATACGCAGTATTTT
TRBJ2-7	many	TRBV20-1	-	CSASATPSYEQYF	TGCAGTGCATCGGCCACACCCTCCTACGAGCAGTACTTC
TRBJ2-1	-	TRBV6-5	TRBD1	CASSRGQISYNEQFF	TGTGCCAGCAGCCGGGGACAGATCTCCTACAATGAGCAGTTCTTC